Sequencing of this TCR beta chain was carried out in a study of beta chain features in type 1 diabetes. Broader study findings: The study left unresolved whether HLA type influences TCRB rearrangement. Shorter TCRB CDR3s, moderately but significantly so, were found in Type 1 diabetes patients in all four CD4+ subsets. The naive, central memory and Treg TCRB repertoires looked more alike in patients than they did in healthy donors.

There are a few counts of this clone. What it binds is not known. Cell sorting via CD45RO/CCR7/CD25/CD127/CD95/CD27 was performed to obtain CD4+ naive, central memory, regulatory and stem cell-like memory cells. The sequenced template was cDNA made from the entire isolated RNA. The protocol was immunoSEQ multiplex PCR, while the TCRdb copy is restricted to in-frame clones and leaves out a portion. The profile shows approximately 400,000 clones, about 14% of them singletons. The length of the CDR3 is 16 residues. Trimming took 3 bases from V and 9 from J; bases not matched to a gene: 12. The V gene's germline CDR1 is MNHEY and CDR2 SMNVEV (reference sequence).

The V and J genes are TRBV27 and TRBJ1-5; 9 bases map to TRBD1. Sequences were obtained from naive CD4+ T cells from blood. The TCR originated in a young woman in good health. The CDR3 loop reads CASSFSGTGLSMPQHF. The DNA for the CDR3 is TGTGCCAGCAGTTTTTCGGGGACAGGGCTTTCTATGCCCCAGCATTTT.